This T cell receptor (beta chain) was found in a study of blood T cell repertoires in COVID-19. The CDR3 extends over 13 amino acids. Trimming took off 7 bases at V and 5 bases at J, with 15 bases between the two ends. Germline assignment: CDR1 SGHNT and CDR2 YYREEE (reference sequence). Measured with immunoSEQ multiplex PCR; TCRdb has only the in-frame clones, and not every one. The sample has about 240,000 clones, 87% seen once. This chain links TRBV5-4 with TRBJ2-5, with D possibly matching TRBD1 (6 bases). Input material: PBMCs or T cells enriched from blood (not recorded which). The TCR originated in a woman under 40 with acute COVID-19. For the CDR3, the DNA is TGTGCCAGCGACGCAGGGGAAGAGGAGACCCAGTACTTC. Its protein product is CASDAGEEETQYF.